The TCR beta chain described here comes from a study of cytomegalovirus exposure and HLA in healthy donors (dated by TCRdb to about 2017). Study-wide context: An earlier analysis of about 530 of the donors reported about 300 Gb of sequence data and approximately 120 million unique TCR beta sequences obtained from about 200 million T cells. Rather than using new phenotypic data, the later analysis identified candidate immune exposures from TCR beta sequences and from how often those sequences occurred across donors. The number of donors typed differed by locus, with about 620-630 for A, B, C, DRB1 and DQB1, about 500 for DQA1, 600 to 610 for DPA1, and roughly 450 for DPB1. Besides the first cohort of roughly 700 subjects, a separate validation cohort made up of 120 or so different subjects was used. The aim of the study was to test whether cataloging public T cell receptors could identify signatures of past pathogen exposure. Among the roughly 400 genotyped donors, approximately 77% belonged to the genetic ancestry cluster associated with self-reported Caucasian donors. An earlier analysis of nearly 600 of the donors applied high-throughput TCR beta sequencing to assess whether each TCR beta V gene segment acted as functional or pseudogenic. HLA typing included class I and class II loci at four-digit resolution. A later genetic analysis used genome-wide SNP genotypes for about three fifths of the 666 donors, treating that subset as a discovery cohort. Every repertoire in the discovery cohort had been generated on one and the same sequencing platform. Because of strong linkage in the cohort, roughly five DR-DQ haplotypes were treated as single units for association and clustering. Roughly 300 gigabases of sequencing data and tens of millions of unique TCR sequences made up an early release that covered 500 to 650 HLA-typed donors. Alongside the repertoire data, information on donor age, sex, ethnicity and CMV serostatus was compiled. In a later analysis, previously published TCR beta repertoires from 666 donors were re-analyzed and high-resolution HLA genotyping was added so that TCR occurrence patterns could be studied. The study combined high-throughput TCR immunosequencing, statistical association of individual TCRs with disease status, and machine learning to predict cytomegalovirus infection status. Using immunosequencing, the study profiled T cell repertoires from about 620 subjects and related those repertoires to cytomegalovirus serostatus. Among 300 to 500 genotyped donors of the cohort, an average of around 250,000 unique TCR beta nucleotide sequences was sequenced per donor, of which about 18% were non-productive. Broad study findings and their caveats: The study gave a list of some 150 TCR beta chains associated with cytomegalovirus. Strong co-occurrence of HLA alleles, especially DR and DQ, made assigning TCR associations to individual alleles difficult. Broadly in line with IMGT annotations, most TCR beta V segments showed up in productive rearrangements about 90% or about 30% of the time in an earlier analysis of about 500 of the donors. Most TCR sequences were observed very rarely across donors, whereas some public TCRs were present in many individuals. The 87-base-pair reads could not distinguish some IMGT-functional V segments, including TRBV6-2 and TRBV6-3, so those segments were excluded. Compared with equally common non-associated chains, HLA-associated TCR beta chains in a later analysis were more clonally expanded and had lower generation probabilities. In both the original and validation cohorts, the classifier was reported to diagnose cytomegalovirus status with high specificity and sensitivity. This cohort had only TCR beta chains sequenced, and the lack of alpha or paired-chain data limited which features could be detected. In a later genetic analysis, a missense DCLRE1C variant was associated with V-gene and J-gene trimming of TCR beta chains, and the association was replicated in an independent cohort. In a later analysis, several top co-occurrence clusters were reported to appear linked to parvovirus B19, influenza, CMV and Epstein-Barr virus. Linkage disequilibrium might explain the correlated functional status among segregating V segments, but an unknown experimental factor could not be ruled out. According to a later analysis, most CMV-associated TCR beta chains appeared to be HLA-restricted, and the HLA associations seemed to be driven largely by CMV exposure. Because counts were too low, about 15 rarely observed V segments, including chromosome 9 orphons, were left out of the earlier analysis of approximately 580 of the donors. A group of highly shared sequence variants was considered likely to be a technical artifact of the sequencing pipeline. Roughly uniform sequencing depth across donors was assumed in presence/absence analyses, although this assumption may not hold. Compared with the 666-donor mean, donors in an Asian-associated ancestry cluster had fewer N-insertions in productive TCRs, according to a later genetic analysis. The authors suggested that the approach could potentially be generalized to other disease states and immunological phenotypes. For the cohort, immune exposure information was limited to CMV serostatus. A few of the identified cytomegalovirus-associated TCR beta chains were confirmed in vitro to be specific for cytomegalovirus antigens. Because HLA typing was unavailable for some donors at each locus, only the typed subset was used in association tests. A further reported finding was that TCR beta sequences accurately predicted the HLA-A and HLA-B alleles for most subjects in the first cohort. In a later analysis, some 17,000 TCR beta sequences were associated with specific HLA alleles at a false discovery rate of 0.05. In a later analysis, TCR association rates were found to vary across HLA loci, with the most associated TCRs seen for DRB1 alleles and the fewest for HLA-C alleles.

From the germline V gene, CDR1 is LGHNA and CDR2 is YNFKEQ. Deletion took 4 bases off V and 0 bases off J, with a span of 21 bases between the germline ends. The CDR3 contains 19 residues, cysteine and phenylalanine counted. Only CDR3 DNA is held: 57 bases, read in frame from base 1. Receptors were amplified or captured by the immunoSEQ multiplex PCR assay. For the multiplex PCR, a mixture combining 60 forward primers for TCR Vbeta segments and 13 reverse primers for TCR Jbeta segments was used. A multiplex PCR assay on genomic DNA amplified the CDR3 region of rearranged TCR beta genes. The amplified TCR beta libraries were sequenced on the Illumina HiSeq System as 87-base-pair reads. As for how the authors treated the data: A later analysis tallied 75 million to 95 million unique TCR beta chains across the 666 repertoires, and around 9.9 million of those chains were shared by two or more donors. Raw reads were error-corrected and collapsed into unique sequences by a nearest-neighbor algorithm in which closely related sequences were merged to remove PCR and sequencing errors. V, D and J gene segments were assigned by aligning CDR3 sequences to IMGT reference sequences. For a sequence to be retained, at least a six-nucleotide match to both a V gene segment and a J gene segment was required. A rearrangement counted as productive if the CDR3 had no stop codons and remained in frame with V and J, and every other rearrangement counted as non-productive. CDR3 was defined according to IMGT convention as the region running from the second conserved V-encoded cysteine to the conserved J-encoded phenylalanine. The earlier analysis of about 590 of the donors excluded sequences that lacked an unambiguous match to a single V gene segment. An earlier analysis of a few hundred of the donors classified V segments as functional when productive rearrangements were above 56.7% and as segregating when the standard deviation between donors was above 5%. A statistical classification framework was developed to diagnose cytomegalovirus status using the catalog of TCR beta chain sequences. In a later analysis, TCR nucleotide sequences were compared against IMGT/GENE-DB human TR gene sequences so that V and J genes could be assigned. The TCRdist pipeline was used in a later analysis to assign CDR3 sequences and most-parsimonious VDJ recombination scenarios. In a later analysis, every TCR beta chain was defined by the combination of its CDR3 amino acid sequence and its V-gene family, and reads without a unique V-gene family were dropped. In a later analysis, approximately 640 highly shared, low-generation-probability nucleotide sequences were removed to address suspected cross-contamination and a sequencing artifact. In a later analysis, a clonal expansion index for each public chain was calculated from normalized within-repertoire ranks of inferred template counts. In a later analysis, generation probabilities were computed with a VDJ recombination model fitted to out-of-frame rearrangements, and the resulting probabilities were checked against IGoR. A later analysis scored TCR-TCR, TCR-HLA and TCR-CMV co-occurrence with hypergeometric tests, applying a repertoire-size bias correction to TCR pairs. False discovery rates were estimated in a later analysis by permuting HLA or CMV assignments 20 times. In a later analysis, co-occurring TCRs were grouped using DBSCAN, and TCRdist sequence similarity was added for clustering within HLA-allele-positive subsets. Co-occurrence clustering excluded repertoires with fewer than 30,000 or more than 120,000 public chains, plus five with anomalous nucleotide sharing. The clones in this table, taken by TCRdb from immuneACCESS, are in-frame only. Not every clone is retained; where verified, under half of the shortfall comes from an unresolved V gene, and the cause of the rest is unknown. That table is the source of V, J and clone size, and D and trimming were worked out from the DNA. The sample table records 90,000 to 130,000 clones; roughly 83% of these occur just once. Together, the top ten hold approximately 3% of the sample.

Points on this clone: Its antigen is unknown. The record has no base qualities; no much larger clone is one base away.

In total, just over 650 healthy bone marrow donors made up the cohort. All cohort members were sampled while nominally healthy, although unrecorded immune exposures were likely present. The donor tested CMV seropositive, placing the donor among the 290 or so seropositive members of the cohort. A peripheral blood sample was provided by each donor, and peripheral blood mononuclear cells were used for TCR beta sequencing. Genomic DNA extraction from the blood cell samples was performed with the Qiagen DNeasy Blood Extraction Kit. The sample consisted of PBMCs. This chain is built from TRBV4-2 and TRBJ2-2; a tentative D call is TRBD2 (6 bases match). This TCR came from a woman aged 18-29 years in good health and CMV-seropositive. The sequence in DNA is TGTGCCAGCAGCCCTCTATCCCCCATGGGACTTTCGAACACCGGGGAGCTGTTTTTT. The resulting protein is CASSPLSPMGLSNTGELFF.